The 10 T cell receptor beta chains given below trace back to one sample, sequenced in a study of control samples from healthy donors and cancer patients. Some clones are missing from TCRdb's copy, which holds only in-frame ones; the method was immunoSEQ multiplex PCR. The repertoire holds about 73,000 clones, approximately 89% seen once, with around 19% in the top ten. Source material: PBMCs. These receptor sequences come from a man between 60 and 75 years old with lung cancer.

The chain is built from TRBV5-1 and TRBJ2-7; D not certain. V was cut by 3 bases and J by 0 bases, with 7 bases left in between. This CDR3 is 13 amino acids long. Germline V gene sequence: CDR1 SGHRS, CDR2 YFSETQ. The CDR3 is CASSYGSSYEQYV. The CDR3 DNA reads TGCGCCAGCAGCTATGGAAGCTCCTACGAGCAGTACGTC.

The chain employs TRBV5-6 and TRBJ2-3; D may match TRBD1 or TRBD2 (5 bases each). CDR1 SGHDT and CDR2 YYEEEE come from the germline V gene. The CDR3 extends over 17 amino acids. V was trimmed by 2 bases and J by 3 bases, leaving 19 bases between them. CDR3 amino acids: CASSFLRPGWGTDTQYF. CDR3 nucleotides: TGTGCCAGCAGCTTTTTAAGGCCAGGCTGGGGGACAGATACGCAGTATTTT.

This chain uses TRBV12-3 or TRBV12-4 with TRBJ1-5, with TRBD1 as a possible D gene (5 bases). Trimming took off 6 bases at V and 5 bases at J, with 8 bases between the two ends. The CDR3 covers 12 residues. CDR3 nucleotide sequence: TGTGCCAGCAGCTCAGGGTATCAGCCCCAGCATTTT. It encodes CASSSGYQPQHF.

This clone was seen just once. The chain uses TRBV6-4 and TRBJ1-5, with D hard to call. The ends were cut back, 3 bases at V and 6 bases at J, with 9 bases in the middle. The CDR3 has 13 residues. The germline CDR1 and CDR2 sequences are MRHNA and SNTAGT. This CDR3 reads CASSEGPAQPQHF. In DNA, the CDR3 is TGTGCCAGCAGTGAAGGGCCGGCTCAGCCCCAGCATTTT.

The chain recombines TRBV24-1 with TRBJ2-2, with D possibly being TRBD2 (6 bases). The CDR3 is 17 amino acids. From germline, CDR1 is KGHDR and CDR2 SFDVKD. V was pared by 4 bases and J by 4 bases, with 18 bases between. The CDR3 loop is CATSDALGGAGTGELFF. The CDR3 DNA follows: TGTGCCACCAGTGACGCCCTCGGAGGGGCGGGCACCGGGGAGCTGTTTTTT.

The V call is TRBV29-1, the J call TRBJ2-5; D is undetermined. CDR1 SQVTM and CDR2 ANQGSEA come from the germline V gene. The CDR3 has 13 residues. V was trimmed by 0 bases and J by 3 bases, leaving 8 bases between them. CDR3 DNA: TGCAGCGTTGAAGAACCAGGAAAAGAGACCCAGTACTTC. It specifies CSVEEPGKETQYF.

The chain recombines TRBV2 with TRBJ2-7; 10 bases map to TRBD1. The germline CDR1 and CDR2 sequences are SNHLY and FYNNEI. V was pared by 7 bases and J by 7 bases, with 13 bases of the junction left unmatched. The CDR3 runs 15 residues. The CDR3 sequence is CASTKMGTGAGEQYV. The CDR3 bases are TGTGCCAGCACCAAAATGGGGACAGGGGCAGGGGAGCAGTACGTC.

This clone was recorded only once. The V and J genes are TRBV5-4 and TRBJ2-3; D ambiguous. V was trimmed by 0 bases and J by 4 bases, leaving 0 bases between them. The CDR3 is 11 residues long. Germline assignment: CDR1 SGHNT and CDR2 YYREEE (reference sequence). The CDR3 region has the DNA TGTGCCAGCAGCTTGGCAGATACGCAGTATTTT. Its protein is CASSLADTQYF.

The rearrangement links TRBV19 to TRBJ2-5; the D gene is possibly TRBD1 (6 bases). Germline V gene lookup returns CDR1 LNHDA and CDR2 SQIVND (reference sequence). Trimming cost V 2 bases and J 2 bases, with 9 bases left between them. The CDR3 is 14 residues long. The CDR3 protein is CASSIMRGQETQYF. As DNA, the CDR3 is TGTGCCAGTAGTATAATGAGGGGGCAAGAGACCCAGTACTTC.

J is TRBJ2-3 and V is TRBV2; TRBD2 matches at 10 bases. Germline lookup yields CDR1 SNHLY and CDR2 FYNNEI. With V trimmed by 4 bases and J by 4 bases, 2 bases remained unmatched. This CDR3 comprises 14 residues. The CDR3 sequence: CASSGLAGADTQYF. The DNA for the CDR3 is TGTGCCAGCAGTGGACTAGCGGGCGCAGATACGCAGTATTTT.